The entry below describes one T cell receptor (beta chain). The target antigen is unknown. Some clones are missing from TCRdb's copy, which holds only in-frame ones; the method was immunoSEQ multiplex PCR. The sample consists of several thousand clones, around 80% of them appearing once. The entry originates in a study of immune evolution from preneoplasia to lung adenocarcinoma. Looking at the study overall: HLA loss of heterozygosity: under 7.5% AIS, less than 18% MIA, over 30% ADC, none AAH. Study outcomes and limitations: Later-stage lesions seemingly showed higher T cell density and diversity than normal lung.

Sequencing was performed on FFPE lung adenocarcinoma in situ tissue. The receptor was isolated from a person aged 65 to 85 with lung adenocarcinoma.

The CDR3 loop reads CASSLRQGDYGYTF. The CDR3 coding sequence is TGTGCCAGCAGCTTACGACAGGGGGACTATGGCTACACCTTC. This sequence joins TRBV5-4 and TRBJ1-2, with 9 nucleotides matching TRBD1. In germline, CDR1 is SGHNT, CDR2 YYREEE (reference sequence). The J segment lost 3 bases and the V segment lost 2 bases, leaving 2 bases of the junction unmatched. The CDR3 contains 14 residues.